Sequencing of this T cell receptor beta chain was carried out in a study of Graves' ophthalmopathy and Graves' hyperthyroidism. Whole-study findings and limits: A majority of expanded thyroid clonotypes exceeding 0.001 frequency were likewise present in blood.

Other autoimmune diseases, uncontrolled infections, pregnancy or lactation ruled patients out of participation. Reliance was placed on clinical symptoms, serum thyroxine, TRAb, thyroid ultrasound and orbital computed tomography for diagnosis. TCR beta CDR3 regions were amplified from RNA transcripts. Investigators did first-round RT-PCR with HTBI primers, then second-round multiplex PCR. MiXCR, run by TCRdb on the multiplex PCR reads, gives a single entry per CDR3 protein. The sample holds about 1.1 million distinct CDR3 sequences, about 38% seen once. CDR1 is DFQATT, CDR2 SNEGSKA, per germline (reference sequence). The length of the CDR3 is 15 residues. The ends were cut back, 0 bases at V and 7 bases at J, with 16 bases in the middle. The sample holds many counts of this clonotype. Its matching antigen is unknown.

This chain links TRBV20-1 with TRBJ1-5; D may be TRBD1 (6 bases). Sequenced material: peripheral blood or thyroid tissue (not recorded which). The sequence came from an adult man with Graves' hyperthyroidism. CDR3 amino acids: CSAREQGGSGQPQHF. The CDR3 DNA is TGCAGTGCTAGAGAACAGGGTGGGTCGGGGCAGCCCCAGCATTTT.